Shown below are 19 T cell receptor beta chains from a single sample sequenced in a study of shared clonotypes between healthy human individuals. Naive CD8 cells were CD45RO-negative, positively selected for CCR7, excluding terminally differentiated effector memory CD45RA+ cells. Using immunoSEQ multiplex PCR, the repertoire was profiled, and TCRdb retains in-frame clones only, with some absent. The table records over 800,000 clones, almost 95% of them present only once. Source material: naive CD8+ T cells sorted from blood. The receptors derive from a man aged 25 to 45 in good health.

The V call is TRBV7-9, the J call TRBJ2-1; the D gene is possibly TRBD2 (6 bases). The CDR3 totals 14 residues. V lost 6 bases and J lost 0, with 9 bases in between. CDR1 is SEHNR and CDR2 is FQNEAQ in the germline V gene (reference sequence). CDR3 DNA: TGTGCCAGCAGTGGCGGGAACTCCTACAATGAGCAGTTCTTC. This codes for CASSGGNSYNEQFF.

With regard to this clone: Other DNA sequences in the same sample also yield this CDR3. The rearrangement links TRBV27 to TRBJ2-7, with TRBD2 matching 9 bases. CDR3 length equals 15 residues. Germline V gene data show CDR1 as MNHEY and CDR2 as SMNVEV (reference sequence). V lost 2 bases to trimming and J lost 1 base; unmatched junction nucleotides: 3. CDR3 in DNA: TGTGCCAGCAGTTTAAAGGCGGGAGGGTCCTACGAGCAGTACTTC. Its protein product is CASSLKAGGSYEQYF.

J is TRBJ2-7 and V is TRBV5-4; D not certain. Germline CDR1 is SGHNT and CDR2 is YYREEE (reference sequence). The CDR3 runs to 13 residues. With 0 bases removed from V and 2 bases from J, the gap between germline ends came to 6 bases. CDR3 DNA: TGTGCCAGCAGCTTGGCCGAGACCTACGAGCAGTACTTC. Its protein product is CASSLAETYEQYF.

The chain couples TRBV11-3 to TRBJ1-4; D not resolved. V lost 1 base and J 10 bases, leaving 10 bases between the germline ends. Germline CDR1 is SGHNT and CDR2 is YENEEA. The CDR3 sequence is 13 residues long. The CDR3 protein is CASSLVPEGKLFF. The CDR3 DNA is TGTGCCAGCAGCTTAGTTCCGGAGGGAAAACTGTTTTTT. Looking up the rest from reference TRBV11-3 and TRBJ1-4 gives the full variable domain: EAGVVQSPRYKIIEKKQPVAFWCNPISGHNTLYWYLQNLGQGPELLIRYENEEAVDDSQLPKDRFSAERLKGVDSTLKIQPAELGDSAVYLCASSLVPEGKLFFGSGTQLSVL.

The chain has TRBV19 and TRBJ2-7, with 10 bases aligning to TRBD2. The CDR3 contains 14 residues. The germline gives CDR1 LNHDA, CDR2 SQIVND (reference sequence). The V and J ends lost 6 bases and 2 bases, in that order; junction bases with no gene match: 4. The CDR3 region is CASRLAGGPYEQYF. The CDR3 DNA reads TGTGCCAGTAGGTTAGCGGGAGGACCCTACGAGCAGTACTTC.

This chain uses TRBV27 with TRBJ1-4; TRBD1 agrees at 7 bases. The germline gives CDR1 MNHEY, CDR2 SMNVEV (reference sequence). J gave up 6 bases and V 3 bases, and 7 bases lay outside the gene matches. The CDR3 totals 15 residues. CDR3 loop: CASSFLGGADEKLFF. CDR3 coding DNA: TGTGCCAGCAGTTTCCTAGGGGGCGCCGATGAAAAACTGTTTTTT.

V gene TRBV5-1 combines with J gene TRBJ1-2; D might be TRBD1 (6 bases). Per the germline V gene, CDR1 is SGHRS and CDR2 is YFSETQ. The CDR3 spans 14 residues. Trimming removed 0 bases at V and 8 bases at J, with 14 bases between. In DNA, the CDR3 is TGCGCCAGCAGCTTGGGGACCAGGGGTGAAGGCTACACCTTC. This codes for CASSLGTRGEGYTF.

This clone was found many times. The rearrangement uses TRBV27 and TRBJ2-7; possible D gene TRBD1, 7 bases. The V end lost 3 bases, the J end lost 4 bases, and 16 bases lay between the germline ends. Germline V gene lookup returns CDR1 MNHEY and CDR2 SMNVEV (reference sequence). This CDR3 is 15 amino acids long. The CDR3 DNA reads TGTGCCAGCAGTTTTTTCGCGGCAGGGGGGTACGAGCAGTACTTC. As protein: CASSFFAAGGYEQYF.

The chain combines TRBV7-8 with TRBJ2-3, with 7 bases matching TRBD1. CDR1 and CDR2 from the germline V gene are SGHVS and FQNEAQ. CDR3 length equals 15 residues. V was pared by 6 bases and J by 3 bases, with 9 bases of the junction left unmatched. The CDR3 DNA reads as TGTGCCAGCAGACCAACAGGGGCTGGGACAGATACGCAGTATTTT. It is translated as CASRPTGAGTDTQYF.

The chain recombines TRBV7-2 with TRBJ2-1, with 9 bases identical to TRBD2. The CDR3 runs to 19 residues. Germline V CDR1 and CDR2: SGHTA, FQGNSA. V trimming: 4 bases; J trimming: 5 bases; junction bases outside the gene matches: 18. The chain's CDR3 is CASSSTAPTLAGIHNEQFF. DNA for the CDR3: TGTGCCAGCAGCTCTACGGCCCCTACTCTAGCGGGGATTCACAATGAGCAGTTCTTC.

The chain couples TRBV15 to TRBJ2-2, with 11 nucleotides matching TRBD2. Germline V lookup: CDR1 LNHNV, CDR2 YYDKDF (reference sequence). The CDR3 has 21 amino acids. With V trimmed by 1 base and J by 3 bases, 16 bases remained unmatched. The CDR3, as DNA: TGTGCCACCAGCAGAGTTGTATTACTCGCCGGGACTAGCGGTTACACCGGGGAGCTGTTTTTT. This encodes CATSRVVLLAGTSGYTGELFF.

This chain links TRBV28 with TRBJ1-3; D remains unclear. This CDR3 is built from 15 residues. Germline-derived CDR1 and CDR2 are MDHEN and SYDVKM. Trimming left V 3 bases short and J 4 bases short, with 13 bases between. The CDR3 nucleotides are TGTGCCAGCAGTTTCCCTCCCGTGGGGGGAAACACCATATATTTT. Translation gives CASSFPPVGGNTIYF.

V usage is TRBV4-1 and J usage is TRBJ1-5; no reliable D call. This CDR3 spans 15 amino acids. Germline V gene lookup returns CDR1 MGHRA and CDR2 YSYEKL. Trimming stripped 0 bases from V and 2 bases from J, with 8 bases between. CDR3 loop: CASSQDAAGNQPQHF. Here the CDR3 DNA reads TGCGCCAGCAGCCAAGATGCGGCAGGCAATCAGCCCCAGCATTTT.

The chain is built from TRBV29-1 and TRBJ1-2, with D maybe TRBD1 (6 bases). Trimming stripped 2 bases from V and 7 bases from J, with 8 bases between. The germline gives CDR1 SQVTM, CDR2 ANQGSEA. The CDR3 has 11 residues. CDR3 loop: CSVEHRVGYTF. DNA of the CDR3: TGCAGCGTTGAACACAGGGTTGGCTACACCTTC.

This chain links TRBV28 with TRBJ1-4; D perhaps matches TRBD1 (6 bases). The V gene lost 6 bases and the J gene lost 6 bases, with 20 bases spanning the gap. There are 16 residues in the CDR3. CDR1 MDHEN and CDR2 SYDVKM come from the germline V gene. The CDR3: CASSHRRGRGYEKLFF. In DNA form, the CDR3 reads TGTGCCAGCAGCCATCGTAGGGGCAGGGGATATGAAAAACTGTTTTTT.

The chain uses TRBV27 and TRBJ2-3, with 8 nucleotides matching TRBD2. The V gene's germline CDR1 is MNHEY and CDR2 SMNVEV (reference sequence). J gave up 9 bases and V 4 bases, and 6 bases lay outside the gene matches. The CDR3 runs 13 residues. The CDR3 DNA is TGTGCCAGCAGTTCGGCCGGGACTAGGACGCAGTATTTT. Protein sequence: CASSSAGTRTQYF.

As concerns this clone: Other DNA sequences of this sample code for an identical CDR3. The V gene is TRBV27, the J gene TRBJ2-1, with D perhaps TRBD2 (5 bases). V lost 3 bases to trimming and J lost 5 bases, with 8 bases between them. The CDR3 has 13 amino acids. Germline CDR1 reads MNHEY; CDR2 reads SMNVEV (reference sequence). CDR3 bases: TGTGCCAGCAGTTTCTCGCGGGACAATGAGCAGTTCTTC. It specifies CASSFSRDNEQFF.

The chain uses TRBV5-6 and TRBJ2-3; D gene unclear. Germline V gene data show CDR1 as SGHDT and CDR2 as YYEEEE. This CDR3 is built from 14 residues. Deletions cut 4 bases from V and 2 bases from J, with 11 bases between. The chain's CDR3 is CASSHLTDTDTQYF. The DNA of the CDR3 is TGTGCCAGCAGCCACCTAACAGACACAGATACGCAGTATTTT.

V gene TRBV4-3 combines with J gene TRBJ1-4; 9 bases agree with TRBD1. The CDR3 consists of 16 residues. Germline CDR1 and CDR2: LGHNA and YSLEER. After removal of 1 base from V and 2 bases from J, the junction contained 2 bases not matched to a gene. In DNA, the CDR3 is TGCGCCAGCAGCCAAGTGGGGACAGGGACTAATGAAAAACTGTTTTTT. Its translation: CASSQVGTGTNEKLFF.